Listed here are 25 T cell receptor beta chains from one sample, sequenced in a study of T-cell reconstitution after alpha-beta-depleted transplantation in children. Unique molecular identifiers featured in how the TCRbeta library was prepared. TCRdb re-analysed the PCR reads in MiXCR, keeping a single row per CDR3 protein. The sample lists hundreds of thousands of distinct CDR3 sequences; about 15% were seen once. The sequenced sample was PBMCs, mostly from graft donor cells, obtained 360 days after TCRalphabeta/CD19-depleted stem cell transplant. The receptors shown here come from a male patient aged 2-10 years who had a stem cell transplant for acute lymphoblastic leukemia, so the T cells may come from the graft donor.

This clonotype was counted ten times or more. The chain uses TRBV7-3 and TRBJ2-2; no definite D call. Germline loops: CDR1 SGHTA, CDR2 FQGTGA. V lost 1 base and J 6 bases, leaving 6 bases between the germline ends. This CDR3 has 13 residues. CDR3 nucleotides: TGTGCCAGCAGCTTAAGTAGGGCCGGGGAGCTGTTTTTT. It yields the protein CASSLSRAGELFF.

CDR3 sequence: CASSSIRTEEKLFF. CDR3 nucleotides: TGTGCCAGCAGTTCGATCCGGACAGAAGAAAAACTGTTTTTT. V is TRBV12-3 or TRBV12-4 and J is TRBJ1-4; D is possibly TRBD1 (6 bases). The CDR3 sequence is 14 residues long. V lost 4 bases, J lost 8 bases, and 14 bases lay in between.

This clonotype was counted between two and nine times. The chain has TRBV7-9 and TRBJ2-3; 7 bases agree with TRBD1. Germline assignment: CDR1 SEHNR and CDR2 FQNEAQ (reference sequence). V lost 1 base to trimming and J lost 2 bases; unmatched junction nucleotides: 6. The CDR3 is 16 amino acids. CDR3 nucleotides: TGTGCCAGCAGCTTAGTATTAGGGGGCAACACAGATACGCAGTATTTT. Encoded protein: CASSLVLGGNTDTQYF.

The V and J genes are TRBV7-9 and TRBJ2-7, with 7 bases identical to TRBD2. From germline, CDR1 is SEHNR and CDR2 FQNEAQ (reference sequence). The CDR3 sequence is 15 residues long. With V trimmed by 6 bases and J by 3 bases, 11 bases remained unmatched. CDR3 coding DNA: TGTGCCAGCAGTCTGACGGCAGGGAGGGACTACGAGCAGTACTTC. It specifies CASSLTAGRDYEQYF.

This clonotype appeared a few times. This rearrangement joins TRBV6-2 or TRBV6-3 to TRBJ2-7; D gene ambiguous. V lost 4 bases, J lost 2 bases, and 9 bases lay in between. The CDR3 spans 13 residues. From germline, CDR1 is MNHEY and CDR2 SVGEGT. In DNA form, the CDR3 reads TGTGCCAGCAGTTCGAGTGGAACCTACGAGCAGTACTTC. It encodes CASSSSGTYEQYF.

The chain couples TRBV4-2 to TRBJ1-1, with D unresolved. The germline gives CDR1 LGHNA, CDR2 YNFKEQ. CDR3 length: 12 amino acids. The V end was cut by 2 bases, the J end by 4 bases, with 5 bases between. The CDR3 protein is CASSQPGTEAFF. The CDR3 DNA is TGTGCCAGCAGCCAACCGGGCACTGAAGCTTTCTTT.

A few counts support this clonotype. The chain has TRBV12-3 or TRBV12-4 and TRBJ1-6; a possible D gene is TRBD1 (5 bases). V was cut by 1 base and J by 6 bases, with 7 bases left in between. CDR3 length equals 14 residues. CDR3 loop: CASSLGGGNSPLHF. CDR3 coding DNA: TGTGCCAGCAGTTTAGGGGGGGGTAATTCACCCCTCCACTTT.

This clonotype is a singleton in its sample. This chain joins TRBV12-3 or TRBV12-4 and TRBJ2-7, with D perhaps matching TRBD1 (7 bases). The ends were cut back, 6 bases at V and 5 bases at J, with 17 bases in the middle. CDR3 length equals 14 residues. CDR3 sequence (DNA): TGTGCCAGCAGACCAGGGGGGACGAGGAACGAGCAGTACTTC. It translates to CASRPGGTRNEQYF.

In this sample, this clonotype turned up many times. The genes are TRBV6-5 and TRBJ2-7, with TRBD1 matching 9 bases. V lost 2 bases, J lost 0 bases, and 5 bases stayed unmatched. The germline V gene encodes CDR1 MNHEY and CDR2 SVGAGI. This CDR3 comprises 16 residues. The CDR3 bases are TGTGCCAGCAGTTACGGGGGGACAGGGTCCTCCTACGAGCAGTACTTC. This codes for CASSYGGTGSSYEQYF.

This clonotype came up many times. The chain couples TRBV10-3 to TRBJ1-5; no reliable D call. The CDR3 loop spans 13 amino acids. V was cut by 9 bases and J by 7 bases, with 16 bases left in between. Germline CDR1 ENHRY, CDR2 SYGVKD. This CDR3 reads CAMGSSMGQPQHF. DNA for the CDR3: TGTGCCATGGGGTCGTCGATGGGCCAGCCCCAGCATTTT.

This clonotype was counted a few times. The chain employs TRBV7-7 and TRBJ2-3; D not certain. The CDR3 length is 16 residues. Germline CDR1 and CDR2: SSHAT and FNYEAQ (reference sequence). Deletions cut 2 bases from V and 3 bases from J, with 15 bases between. DNA for the CDR3: TGTGCCAGCAGCTTAAGACCCGACGGCCGGACAGATACGCAGTATTTT. As protein: CASSLRPDGRTDTQYF.

The V and J genes are TRBV4-2 and TRBJ2-1; either TRBD1 or TRBD2 may fit D (5 bases each). Germline V gene lookup returns CDR1 LGHNA and CDR2 YNFKEQ. The CDR3 contains 19 residues. Trimming left V 4 bases short and J 6 bases short, with 28 bases between. CDR3 region: CASSPFPVSGDLSRNEQFF. The DNA of the CDR3 is TGTGCCAGCAGCCCCTTTCCCGTTTCTGGGGACCTCTCACGCAATGAGCAGTTCTTC.

The rearrangement uses TRBV2 and TRBJ1-4; D gene unclear. CDR1 is SNHLY and CDR2 is FYNNEI in the germline V gene. The CDR3 has 19 amino acids. The ends were cut back, 0 bases at V and 4 bases at J, with 21 bases in the middle. The CDR3 loop is CASSEALMFSPVNNEKLFF. DNA for the CDR3: TGTGCCAGCAGTGAAGCGCTTATGTTCAGTCCGGTCAATAATGAAAAACTGTTTTTT.

The J gene is TRBJ2-5, the V gene TRBV28; 7 bases fit TRBD1. This CDR3 is 16 amino acids long. Per the germline V gene, CDR1 is MDHEN and CDR2 is SYDVKM. J was trimmed by 1 base and V by 3 bases; bases with no gene match: 8. CDR3 in DNA: TGTGCCAGCAGTTTCGTCGGGACAGACCTCCAAGAGACCCAGTACTTC. It is translated as CASSFVGTDLQETQYF.

The J gene is TRBJ1-5, the V gene TRBV12-3 or TRBV12-4, with unresolved D. The CDR3 extends over 14 amino acids. The V and J ends lost 3 bases and 4 bases respectively, with 10 bases between them. CDR3 sequence reads: CASSFGLLNQPQHF. CDR3 in DNA: TGTGCCAGCAGTTTTGGTCTGTTAAATCAGCCCCAGCATTTT.

This clonotype was seen a few times. This chain links TRBV25-1 with TRBJ2-1, with D uncertain. The germline gives CDR1 MGHDK, CDR2 SYGVNS. The CDR3 totals 14 residues. The V and J ends lost 4 bases and 4 bases respectively, with 11 bases between them. DNA of the CDR3: TGTGCCAGCAGTGGATCCCCTGGTTACAATGAGCAGTTCTTC. As protein: CASSGSPGYNEQFF.

This clonotype has just a few counts. V is TRBV7-2 and J is TRBJ2-2; TRBD2 aligns across 9 bases. The CDR3 contains 17 residues. V lost 1 base to trimming and J lost 3 bases; unmatched junction nucleotides: 6. Germline CDR1 reads SGHTA; CDR2 reads FQGNSA. This chain's CDR3 is CASSLGGGALHTGELFF. CDR3 nucleotides: TGTGCCAGCAGCTTAGGCGGGGGGGCACTACACACCGGGGAGCTGTTTTTT.

The table lists this clonotype with a few counts. The chain recombines TRBV5-1 with TRBJ2-7, with D possibly being TRBD1 (5 bases). Deletions cut 4 bases from V and 1 base from J, with 15 bases between. The CDR3 is 15 residues long. Germline-derived CDR1 and CDR2 are SGHRS and YFSETQ. CDR3 coding DNA: TGCGCCAGCAGCAGGCGACAGCTTCCGTCCTACGAGCAGTACTTC. This codes for CASSRRQLPSYEQYF.

This clonotype was observed many times. The chain couples TRBV6-5 to TRBJ1-5; no reliable D call. This CDR3 is built from 15 residues. Trimming pared 2 bases from V and 7 bases from J, leaving 15 bases between. From germline, CDR1 is MNHEY and CDR2 SVGAGI. CDR3 region: CASSYERPNGQPQHF. Here the CDR3 DNA reads TGTGCCAGCAGTTACGAACGACCAAATGGCCAGCCCCAGCATTTT.

This clonotype was seen a few times. This rearrangement joins TRBV7-2 to TRBJ2-7; D remains unclear. Trimming left V 11 bases short and J 1 base short, with 18 bases between. CDR1 is SGHTA and CDR2 is FQGNSA in the germline V gene. This CDR3 contains 14 residues. CDR3 in DNA: TGTGCCGCCAGCTTGCCCGGCGGATCCTACGAGCAGTACTTC. This codes for CAASLPGGSYEQYF.

This clonotype was seen repeatedly, ten times or more. V usage is TRBV21-1 and J usage is TRBJ1-5. TRBV21-1 is described as a pseudogene. This CDR3 comprises 15 residues. CDR3 nucleotides: TGTGCCAGCAGCAACCCTTCAAGTGGCAATCAGCCCCAGCATTTT. It codes for CASSNPSSGNQPQHF.

This sequence joins TRBV20-1 and TRBJ1-1, with TRBD1 as a possible D gene (5 bases). CDR1 DFQATT and CDR2 SNEGSKA come from the germline V gene (reference sequence). The CDR3 is 12 amino acids. Between the trimmed V and J ends, which lost 4 bases and 5 bases, there was a span of 11 bases. The CDR3 DNA sequence: TGCAGTGCTATATCCCGGGGGACTGAAGCTTTCTTT. This translates into CSAISRGTEAFF.

In this sample, this clonotype turned up a few times. This sequence joins TRBV12-5 and TRBJ1-5, with D perhaps TRBD1 (5 bases). Germline CDR1 and CDR2: LGHNT and FRNRAP. The V end lost 0 bases, the J end lost 1 base, and 13 bases lay between the germline ends. The CDR3 totals 17 residues. The DNA for the CDR3 is TGTGCTAGTGGTTTGGTAAAGGGGTTGGGCAGCAATCAGCCCCAGCATTTT. Translation: CASGLVKGLGSNQPQHF.

V usage is TRBV11-2 and J usage is TRBJ1-1, with a weak D call TRBD1 (5 bases). V gave up 3 bases and J gave up 5 bases, with 19 bases separating them. The CDR3 loop spans 16 amino acids. Germline V gene sequence: CDR1 SGHAT, CDR2 FQNNGV. The CDR3 region is CASSFNPREKGTEAFF. CDR3 coding DNA: TGTGCCAGCAGCTTTAACCCCCGTGAAAAGGGGACTGAAGCTTTCTTT.

This clonotype came up once. The chain combines TRBV4-1 with TRBJ2-3, with 9 bases identical to TRBD2. The germline V gene encodes CDR1 MGHRA and CDR2 YSYEKL. CDR3 length: 15 residues. With 1 base clipped from V and 6 bases from J, the junction kept 5 bases outside the gene matches. CDR3: CASSQVRGGADTQYF. Here the CDR3 DNA reads TGCGCCAGCAGCCAAGTTCGCGGGGGGGCCGATACGCAGTATTTT.